These 28 T cell receptor beta chains originate from one sample sequenced in a study of blood T cell repertoires in COVID-19. Libraries were prepared by immunoSEQ multiplex PCR; TCRdb keeps only in-frame clonotypes and omits some of them. The sample has about 270,000 clones; approximately 90% are singletons. The specimen was PBMCs or T cells enriched from blood (not recorded which). These receptors were taken from a woman in her twenties or thirties with acute COVID-19.

The V and J genes are TRBV7-8 and TRBJ1-5, with TRBD1 matching 7 bases. The V segment lost 6 bases and the J segment 7 bases; nucleotides outside the gene matches: 6. Germline V gene lookup returns CDR1 SGHVS and CDR2 FQNEAQ. The CDR3 covers 13 residues. CDR3 region: CASRSTGEQPQHF. Here the CDR3 DNA reads TGTGCCAGCAGATCTACAGGGGAACAGCCCCAGCATTTT.

The chain links TRBV29-1 to TRBJ2-2; 11 bases agree with TRBD2. V lost 5 bases and J lost 2; bases outside the gene matches: 13. The CDR3 runs to 18 residues. The V gene's germline CDR1 is SQVTM and CDR2 ANQGSEA. The CDR3 region is CSVTGAGRLAGNTGELFF. The CDR3 nucleotides read TGCAGCGTTACGGGGGCCGGAAGACTAGCGGGAAACACCGGGGAGCTGTTTTTT.

V gene TRBV7-4 combines with J gene TRBJ2-1; a possible D gene is TRBD2 (6 bases). V was pared by 5 bases and J by 3 bases, with 14 bases between. The CDR3 is 15 amino acids. Per germline, CDR1 SGHVT and CDR2 SQSDAQ. The CDR3 protein is CASSVSSGFYNEQFF. The CDR3 bases are TGTGCCAGCAGCGTAAGTAGCGGATTCTACAATGAGCAGTTCTTC.

V gene TRBV5-1 combines with J gene TRBJ1-1; D is ambiguous. The CDR3 runs 12 residues. The germline V gene has CDR1 SGHRS and CDR2 YFSETQ. V lost 7 bases and J 1 base, leaving 8 bases between the germline ends. CDR3 nucleotide sequence: TGCGCCAGCTTAAACGGGAACACTGAAGCTTTCTTT. Amino acid sequence: CASLNGNTEAFF.

On this clone itself: At the DNA level, this CDR3 is encoded by other sequences in the same sample as well. This chain links TRBV7-2 with TRBJ1-2, with D possibly being TRBD1 (5 bases). Germline V lookup: CDR1 SGHTA, CDR2 FQGNSA. This CDR3 has 13 residues. Trimming took 3 bases from V and 2 from J, leaving 7 bases between them. The CDR3 DNA is TGTGCCAGCAGCTTCGACAGCAACTATGGCTACACCTTC. This codes for CASSFDSNYGYTF.

J is TRBJ2-3 and V is TRBV10-1; weak D call: TRBD2 (5 bases). The CDR3 length is 15 residues. From germline, CDR1 is WNHNN and CDR2 SYGVQD (reference sequence). V lost 4 bases and J 0 bases, leaving 11 bases between the germline ends. DNA for the CDR3: TGCGCCAGCAGTGTGAGCGGAACTAGCACAGATACGCAGTATTTT. Amino acids: CASSVSGTSTDTQYF.

This chain joins TRBV27 and TRBJ2-5; 7 nucleotides align to TRBD2. Germline V gene sequence: CDR1 MNHEY, CDR2 SMNVEV (reference sequence). This CDR3 is 15 amino acids long. V shed 2 bases, J shed 5 bases, and the junction held 8 bases outside the gene matches. The CDR3 loop is CASSLGGAGVETQYF. The CDR3, as DNA: TGTGCCAGCAGTTTAGGCGGCGCGGGAGTGGAGACCCAGTACTTC.

This clone was seen a handful of times. The chain joins TRBV5-1 to TRBJ1-4; 8 nucleotides align to TRBD1. CDR1 and CDR2 from the germline V gene are SGHRS and YFSETQ. Unmatched junction bases numbered 5, after V lost 7 bases and J lost 3 bases. The CDR3 is 14 residues long. CDR3 DNA: TGCGCCAGCCAGGAGGGACAGGCTAATGAAAAACTGTTTTTT. It yields the protein CASQEGQANEKLFF.

The chain couples TRBV5-6 to TRBJ2-1; no reliable D call. Germline V CDR1 and CDR2: SGHDT, YYEEEE. The CDR3 totals 18 residues. With 4 bases removed from V and 0 bases from J, the gap between germline ends came to 20 bases. The CDR3 DNA is TGTGCCAGCAGCGCCGGTGCAGGCCCCTATAGCTCCTACAATGAGCAGTTCTTC. Encoded protein: CASSAGAGPYSSYNEQFF.

This chain links TRBV28 with TRBJ2-5, with 13 positions matching TRBD2. The V segment lost 2 bases and the J segment 5 bases; nucleotides outside the gene matches: 2. This CDR3 comprises 15 residues. Germline CDR1 is MDHEN and CDR2 is SYDVKM. The CDR3 spells CASSLGLAGVETQYF. The DNA for the CDR3 is TGTGCCAGCAGTTTAGGACTAGCGGGAGTTGAGACCCAGTACTTC.

V gene TRBV27 combines with J gene TRBJ1-4, with 8 bases that match TRBD1. CDR3 size: 14 residues. V dropped 3 bases and J dropped 7; count of bases not matched to a gene: 4. CDR1 is MNHEY, CDR2 SMNVEV, per germline (reference sequence). The CDR3 sequence is CASSFQGAGEKLFF. CDR3 sequence (DNA): TGTGCCAGCAGTTTTCAGGGGGCGGGTGAAAAACTGTTTTTT.

The chain is built from TRBV6-5 and TRBJ1-5, with D perhaps matching TRBD1 (6 bases). CDR1 is MNHEY, CDR2 SVGAGI, per germline. V lost 3 bases and J 5 bases, leaving 14 bases between the germline ends. The CDR3 runs to 15 residues. The CDR3 protein is CASSYSGESHQPQHF. The CDR3 DNA reads TGTGCCAGCAGTTATTCAGGGGAAAGTCATCAGCCCCAGCATTTT.

The chain recombines TRBV5-1 with TRBJ2-3, with a weak D call TRBD1 (7 bases). CDR1 and CDR2 (germline): SGHRS, YFSETQ. There are 15 residues in the CDR3. Trimming pared 0 bases from V and 6 bases from J, leaving 14 bases between. As DNA, the CDR3 is TGCGCCAGCAGCTTGGCCCTGACAGGGAGGGATACGCAGTATTTT. Its protein is CASSLALTGRDTQYF.

The rearrangement joins TRBV7-2 to TRBJ2-7; unclear D gene. The CDR3 has 14 residues. The germline V gene has CDR1 SGHTA and CDR2 FQGNSA. V was shortened by 1 base and J by 5 bases, with 12 bases between the two germline ends. This CDR3 reads CASSLGYLSHEQYF. In DNA, the CDR3 is TGTGCCAGCAGCTTAGGGTATCTGAGCCACGAGCAGTACTTC.

This clone turned up a few times. The J gene is TRBJ2-7, the V gene TRBV9, with D tentatively TRBD1 (6 bases). The CDR3 has 14 amino acids. V lost 5 bases and J 6 bases, leaving 18 bases between the germline ends. Germline loops: CDR1 SGDLS, CDR2 YYNGEE. CDR3 DNA sequence: TGTGCCAGCAGTTATGAGGGGGATGAAGGCGAGCAGTACTTC. This sequence encodes CASSYEGDEGEQYF. Full variable domain (rest looked up from reference TRBV9 and TRBJ2-7): DSGVTQTPKHLITATGQRVTLRCSPRSGDLSVYWYQQSLDQGLQFLIQYYNGEERAKGNILERFSAQQFPDLHSELNLSSLELGDSALYFCASSYEGDEGEQYFGPGTRLTVT.

This chain uses TRBV15 with TRBJ1-5; D is possibly TRBD1 (5 bases). CDR3 size: 15 residues. Per germline, CDR1 LNHNV and CDR2 YYDKDF (reference sequence). The germline V and J ends were trimmed by 6 bases and 1 base, with 13 bases remaining between them. The CDR3 sequence is CATSQGASSNQPQHF. DNA of the CDR3: TGTGCCACCAGTCAAGGGGCGTCCAGCAATCAGCCCCAGCATTTT.

The chain recombines TRBV30 with TRBJ2-1, with TRBD2 identical over 13 bases. In germline, CDR1 is GTSNPN, CDR2 SVGIG (reference sequence). The CDR3 covers 13 residues. With 3 bases clipped from V and 10 bases from J, the junction kept 3 bases outside the gene matches. The CDR3 is CAWRGLAGVEQFF. The CDR3 region has the DNA TGTGCCTGGAGAGGACTAGCGGGAGTGGAGCAGTTCTTC.

J is TRBJ2-7 and V is TRBV6-4; D remains unclear. V lost 0 bases and J 3 bases, leaving 12 bases between the germline ends. This CDR3 has 15 amino acids. The germline V gene encodes CDR1 MRHNA and CDR2 SNTAGT. CDR3 residues: CASSDSTEPRYEQYF. For the CDR3, the DNA is TGTGCCAGCAGTGACTCGACTGAACCCCGCTACGAGCAGTACTTC.

This clone was seen a single time. The V gene is TRBV5-1, the J gene TRBJ1-6, with TRBD1 as a possible D gene (5 bases). Germline assignment: CDR1 SGHRS and CDR2 YFSETQ. The CDR3 runs 13 residues. Trimming shortened V by 5 bases and J by 6 bases, and 9 bases separated the two germline ends. CDR3: CASRDSFNSPLHF. CDR3 sequence (DNA): TGCGCCAGCAGAGACAGCTTTAATTCACCCCTCCACTTT.

The chain carries TRBV19 and TRBJ1-5; D uncertain. Trimming shortened V by 6 bases and J by 4 bases, and 16 bases separated the two germline ends. CDR1 and CDR2 (germline): LNHDA, SQIVND (reference sequence). CDR3 size: 15 residues. This CDR3 is CASSPPADKNQPQHF. The CDR3 bases are TGTGCCAGTAGCCCTCCCGCGGATAAGAATCAGCCCCAGCATTTT.

This clone was detected a few times. The chain recombines TRBV10-3 with TRBJ2-2, with D maybe TRBD1 (5 bases). Trimming removed 2 bases at V and 2 bases at J, with 6 bases between. This CDR3 is 14 amino acids long. Germline CDR1 reads ENHRY; CDR2 reads SYGVKD. CDR3 sequence: CAISEDSNTGELFF. CDR3 sequence (DNA): TGTGCCATCAGTGAGGACAGTAACACCGGGGAGCTGTTTTTT.

The genes are TRBV6-5 and TRBJ2-1; 9 bases are shared with TRBD1. After removal of 0 bases from V and 7 bases from J, the junction contained 4 bases not matched to a gene. The CDR3 extends over 15 amino acids. Germline lookup yields CDR1 MNHEY and CDR2 SVGAGI. CDR3 DNA: TGTGCCAGCAGTTACTCCGGGACAGGGTGGAATGAGCAGTTCTTC. Translating it yields CASSYSGTGWNEQFF.

The V gene is TRBV15, the J gene TRBJ1-3, with D perhaps TRBD1 (5 bases). Germline V lookup: CDR1 LNHNV, CDR2 YYDKDF (reference sequence). The CDR3 sequence is 17 residues long. V dropped 0 bases and J dropped 0 bases, with 12 bases sitting between them. In DNA, the CDR3 is TGTGCCACCAGCAGAGAGGGCCTAGGACACTCTGGAAACACCATATATTTT. It is translated as CATSREGLGHSGNTIYF.

The rearrangement joins TRBV7-2 to TRBJ2-7, with 10 positions matching TRBD2. This CDR3 contains 13 residues. The trim removed 8 bases at V and 2 bases at J, leaving 3 bases unmatched. Germline values: CDR1 SGHTA, CDR2 FQGNSA. The CDR3 region has the DNA TGTGCCAGCGGACTAGCGGAAACCTACGAGCAGTACTTC. Translation gives CASGLAETYEQYF.

This chain uses TRBV4-3 with TRBJ2-1; 12 bases align to TRBD2. V lost 3 bases to trimming and J lost 7 bases; unmatched junction nucleotides: 16. Germline lookup yields CDR1 LGHNA and CDR2 YSLEER. The CDR3 extends over 19 amino acids. Here the CDR3 DNA reads TGCGCCAGCAGCCAGGGATCGACTAGCGGGAGCTTTACTTGGAATGAGCAGTTCTTC. As protein: CASSQGSTSGSFTWNEQFF.

The V call is TRBV24-1, the J call TRBJ2-1; 9 bases map to TRBD1. This CDR3 is built from 15 residues. Germline V gives CDR1 KGHDR, CDR2 SFDVKD. Losses at the gene ends were 4 bases for V and 6 bases for J; bases not matched to a gene: 6. The CDR3 DNA reads as TGTGCCACCAGTGAAACCGGGACAGGGTTCAATGAGCAGTTCTTC. Amino acid sequence: CATSETGTGFNEQFF.

This chain uses TRBV28 with TRBJ2-1; possible D gene TRBD2, 5 bases. The CDR3 covers 15 residues. V was trimmed by 5 bases and J by 7 bases, leaving 18 bases between them. The germline V gene has CDR1 MDHEN and CDR2 SYDVKM. CDR3 residues: CASSPMGGSGNEQFF. CDR3 nucleotides: TGTGCCAGCAGTCCTATGGGTGGGAGCGGAAATGAGCAGTTCTTC.

The genes are TRBV27 and TRBJ2-7; perhaps TRBD2 as D (5 bases). The germline V gene encodes CDR1 MNHEY and CDR2 SMNVEV (reference sequence). Trimming took 4 bases from V and 4 from J, leaving 17 bases between them. There are 15 residues in the CDR3. CDR3 sequence: CASSSRGSSLYEQYF. In nucleotides, the CDR3 is TGTGCCAGCAGTTCCCGGGGTAGCAGCTTATACGAGCAGTACTTC.